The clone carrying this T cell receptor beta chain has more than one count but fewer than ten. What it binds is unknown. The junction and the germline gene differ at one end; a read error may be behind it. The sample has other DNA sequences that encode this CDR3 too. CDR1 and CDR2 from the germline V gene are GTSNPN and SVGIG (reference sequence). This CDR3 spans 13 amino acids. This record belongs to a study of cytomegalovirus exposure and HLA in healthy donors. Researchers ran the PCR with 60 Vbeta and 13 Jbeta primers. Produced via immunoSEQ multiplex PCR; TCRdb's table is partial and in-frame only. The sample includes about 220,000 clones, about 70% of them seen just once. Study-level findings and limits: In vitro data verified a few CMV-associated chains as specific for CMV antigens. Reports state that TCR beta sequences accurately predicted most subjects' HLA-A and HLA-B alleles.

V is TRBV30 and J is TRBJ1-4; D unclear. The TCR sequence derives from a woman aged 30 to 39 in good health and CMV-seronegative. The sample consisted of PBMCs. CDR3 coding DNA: TGCGCCTGGAGTGTAGGAGGATTGGGAAAACTGTTTTTT. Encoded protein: CAWSVGGLGKLFF.